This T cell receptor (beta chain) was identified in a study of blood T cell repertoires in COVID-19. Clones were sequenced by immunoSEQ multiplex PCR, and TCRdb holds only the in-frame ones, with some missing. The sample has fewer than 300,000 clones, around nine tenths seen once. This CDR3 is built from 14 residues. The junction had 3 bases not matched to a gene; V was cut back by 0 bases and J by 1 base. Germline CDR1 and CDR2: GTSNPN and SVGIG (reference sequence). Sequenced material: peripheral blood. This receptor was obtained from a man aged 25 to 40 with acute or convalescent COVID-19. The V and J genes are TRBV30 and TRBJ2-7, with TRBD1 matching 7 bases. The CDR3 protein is CAWSVATGSYEQYF. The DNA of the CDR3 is TGTGCCTGGAGTGTCGCGACAGGGTCCTACGAGCAGTACTTC.